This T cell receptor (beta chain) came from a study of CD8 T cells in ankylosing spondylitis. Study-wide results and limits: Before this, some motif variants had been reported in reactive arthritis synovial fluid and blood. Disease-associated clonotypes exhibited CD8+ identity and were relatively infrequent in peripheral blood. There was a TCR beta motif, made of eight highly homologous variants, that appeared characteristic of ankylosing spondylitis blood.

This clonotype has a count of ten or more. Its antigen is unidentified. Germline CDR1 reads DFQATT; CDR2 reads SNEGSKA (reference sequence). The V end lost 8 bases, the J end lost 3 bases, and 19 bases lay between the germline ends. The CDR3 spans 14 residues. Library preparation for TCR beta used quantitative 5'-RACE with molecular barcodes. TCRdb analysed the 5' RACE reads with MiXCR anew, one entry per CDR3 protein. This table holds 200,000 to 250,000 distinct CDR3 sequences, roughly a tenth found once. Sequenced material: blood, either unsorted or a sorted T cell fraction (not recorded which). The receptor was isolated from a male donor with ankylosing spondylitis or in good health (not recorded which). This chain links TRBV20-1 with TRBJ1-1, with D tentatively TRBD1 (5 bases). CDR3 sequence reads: CSRRAGVGDTEAFF. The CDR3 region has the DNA TGCAGTCGGCGGGCAGGTGTAGGGGACACTGAAGCTTTCTTT.